Detailed here is one T cell receptor beta chain. The junction had 10 bases not matched to a gene; V was cut back by 2 bases and J by 3 bases. Germline V gives CDR1 ENHRY, CDR2 SYGVKD. The CDR3 sequence is 18 residues long. This sample was taken from a study of technical replicates of blood from several donors. The assay was immunoSEQ multiplex PCR, and TCRdb's table has in-frame clones only and misses some. The table shows tens of thousands of clones, with 93% occurring only once. This TCR was sampled from a human donor in good health. The chain links TRBV10-3 to TRBJ2-2; 9 bases map to TRBD1. The sequencing sample was made of T cells isolated from PBMCs. CDR3 protein: CAISEADPGQGHTGELFF. CDR3 in DNA: TGTGCCATCAGTGAGGCCGATCCGGGACAGGGCCACACCGGGGAGCTGTTTTTT.